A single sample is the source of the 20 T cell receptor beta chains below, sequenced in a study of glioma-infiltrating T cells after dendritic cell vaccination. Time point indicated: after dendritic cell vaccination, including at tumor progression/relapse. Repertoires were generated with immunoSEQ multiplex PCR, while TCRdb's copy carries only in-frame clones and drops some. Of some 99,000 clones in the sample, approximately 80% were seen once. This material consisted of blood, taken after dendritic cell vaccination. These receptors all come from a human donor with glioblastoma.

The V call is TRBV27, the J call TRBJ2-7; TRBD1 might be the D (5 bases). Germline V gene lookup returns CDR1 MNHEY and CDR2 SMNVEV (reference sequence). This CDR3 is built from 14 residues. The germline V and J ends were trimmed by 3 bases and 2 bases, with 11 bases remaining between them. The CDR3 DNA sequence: TGTGCCAGCAGTTTTAGGCAGGGCCCCTACGAGCAGTACTTC. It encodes CASSFRQGPYEQYF.

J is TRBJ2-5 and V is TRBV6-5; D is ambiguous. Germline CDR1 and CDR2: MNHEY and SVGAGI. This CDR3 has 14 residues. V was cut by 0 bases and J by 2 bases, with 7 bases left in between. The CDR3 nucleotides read TGTGCCAGCAGTTACTCGGGCAGACAAGAGACCCAGTACTTC. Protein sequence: CASSYSGRQETQYF.

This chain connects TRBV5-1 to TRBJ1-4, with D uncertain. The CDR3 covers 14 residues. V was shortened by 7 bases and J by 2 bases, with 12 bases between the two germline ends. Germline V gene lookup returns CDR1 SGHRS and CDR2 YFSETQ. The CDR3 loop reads CASRRLQTNEKLFF. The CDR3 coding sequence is TGCGCCAGCCGACGACTGCAGACTAATGAAAAACTGTTTTTT. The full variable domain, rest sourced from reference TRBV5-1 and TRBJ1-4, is KAGVTQTPRYLIKTRGQQVTLSCSPISGHRSVSWYQQTPGQGLQFLFEYFSETQRNKGNFPGRFSGRQFSNSRSEMNVSTLELGDSALYLCASRRLQTNEKLFFGSGTQLSVL.

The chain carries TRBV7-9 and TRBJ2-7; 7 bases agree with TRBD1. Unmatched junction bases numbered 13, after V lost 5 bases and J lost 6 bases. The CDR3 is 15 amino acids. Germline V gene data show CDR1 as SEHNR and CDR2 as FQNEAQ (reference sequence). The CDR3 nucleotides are TGTGCCAGCAGCAACAGGGGCGGATTTGAGTCCGAGCAGTACTTC. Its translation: CASSNRGGFESEQYF. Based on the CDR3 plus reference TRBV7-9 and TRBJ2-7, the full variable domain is DTGVSQNPRHKITKRGQNVTFRCDPISEHNRLYWYRQTLGQGPEFLTYFQNEAQLEKSRLLSDRFSAERPKGSFSTLEIQRTEQGDSAMYLCASSNRGGFESEQYFGPGTRLTVT.

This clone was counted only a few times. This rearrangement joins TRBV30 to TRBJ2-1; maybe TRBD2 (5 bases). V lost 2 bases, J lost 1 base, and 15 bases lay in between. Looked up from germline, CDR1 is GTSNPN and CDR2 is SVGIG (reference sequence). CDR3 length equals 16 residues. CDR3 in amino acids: CAWSFGLSYSYNEQFF. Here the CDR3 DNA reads TGTGCCTGGAGTTTTGGACTGAGCTATTCCTACAATGAGCAGTTCTTC.

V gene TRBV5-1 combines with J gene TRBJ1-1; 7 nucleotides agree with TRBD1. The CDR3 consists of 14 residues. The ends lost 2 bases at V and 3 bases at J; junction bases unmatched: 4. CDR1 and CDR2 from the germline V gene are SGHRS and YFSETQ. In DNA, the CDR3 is TGCGCCAGCAGCTTTGCCAGGGGGGACACTGAAGCTTTCTTT. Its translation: CASSFARGDTEAFF.

The CDR3 DNA follows: TGTGCCAGAAGCTCGGGCGGGACAGGGGACGATCAGCCCCAGCATTTT. It translates to CARSSGGTGDDQPQHF. The chain couples TRBV7-5 to TRBJ1-5; whether TRBD1, the table's D call, matches the DNA was not checked. TRBV7-5 is termed a pseudogene. The CDR3 has 16 residues.

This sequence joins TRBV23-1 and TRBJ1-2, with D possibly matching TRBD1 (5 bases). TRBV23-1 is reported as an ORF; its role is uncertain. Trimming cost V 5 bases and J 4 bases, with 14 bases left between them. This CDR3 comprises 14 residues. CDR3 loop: CASSSVDSFYGYTF. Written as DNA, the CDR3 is TGCGCCAGCAGTTCGGTCGACAGCTTCTATGGCTACACCTTC.

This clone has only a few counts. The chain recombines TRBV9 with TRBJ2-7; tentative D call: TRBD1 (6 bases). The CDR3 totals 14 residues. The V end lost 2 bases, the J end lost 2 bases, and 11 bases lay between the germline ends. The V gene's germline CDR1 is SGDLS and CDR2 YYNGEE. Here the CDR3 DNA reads TGTGCCAGCAGCGTCGGACAGCCCCCCTACGAGCAGTACTTC. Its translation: CASSVGQPPYEQYF.

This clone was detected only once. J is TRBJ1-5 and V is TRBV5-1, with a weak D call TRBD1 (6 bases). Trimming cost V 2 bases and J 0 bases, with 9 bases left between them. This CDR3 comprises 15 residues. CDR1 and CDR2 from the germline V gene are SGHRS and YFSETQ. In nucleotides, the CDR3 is TGCGCCAGCAGCTTACAGGGCGATAGCAATCAGCCCCAGCATTTT. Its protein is CASSLQGDSNQPQHF.

CDR3 region: CASSQDSHATNEKLFF. CDR3 DNA: TGTGCCAGCAGCCAAGATTCCCATGCAACTAATGAAAAACTGTTTTTT. This chain joins TRBV4-2 and TRBJ1-4; D not certain. CDR1 is LGHNA and CDR2 is YNFKEQ in the germline V gene. The CDR3 loop spans 16 amino acids. Trimming pared 0 bases from V and 0 bases from J, leaving 8 bases between.

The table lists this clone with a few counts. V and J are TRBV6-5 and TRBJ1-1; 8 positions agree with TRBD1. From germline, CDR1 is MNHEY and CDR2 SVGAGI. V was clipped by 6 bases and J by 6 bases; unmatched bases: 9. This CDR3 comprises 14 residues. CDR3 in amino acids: CASRRQGLMPEAFF. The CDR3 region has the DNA TGTGCCAGCAGGAGACAGGGGCTTATGCCTGAAGCTTTCTTT.

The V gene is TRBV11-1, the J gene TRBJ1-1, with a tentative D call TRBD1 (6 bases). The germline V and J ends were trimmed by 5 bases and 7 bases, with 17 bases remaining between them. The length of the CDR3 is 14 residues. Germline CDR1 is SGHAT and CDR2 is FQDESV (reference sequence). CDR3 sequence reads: CASSPDRFSLEAFF. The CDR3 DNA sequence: TGTGCCAGCAGCCCCGACAGGTTTAGTCTTGAAGCTTTCTTT.

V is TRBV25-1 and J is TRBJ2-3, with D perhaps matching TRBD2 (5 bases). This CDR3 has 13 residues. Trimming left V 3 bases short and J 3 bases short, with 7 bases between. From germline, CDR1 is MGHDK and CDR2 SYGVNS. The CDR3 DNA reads TGTGCCAGCAGTGACGGGGTTACAGATACGCAGTATTTT. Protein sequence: CASSDGVTDTQYF. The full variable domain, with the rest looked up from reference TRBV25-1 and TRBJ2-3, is EADIYQTPRYLVIGTGKKITLECSQTMGHDKMYWYQQDPGMELHLIHYSYGVNSTEKGDLSSESTVSRIRTEHFPLTLESARPSHTSQYLCASSDGVTDTQYFGPGTRLTVL.

The CDR3 bases are TGCGTATTACAGGACTACGAGCAGTACTTC. It encodes CVLQDYEQYF. V and J are TRBV29-1 and TRBJ2-7, with D possibly matching TRBD1 (5 bases). The CDR3 extends over 10 amino acids. Germline CDR1 SQVTM, CDR2 ANQGSEA.

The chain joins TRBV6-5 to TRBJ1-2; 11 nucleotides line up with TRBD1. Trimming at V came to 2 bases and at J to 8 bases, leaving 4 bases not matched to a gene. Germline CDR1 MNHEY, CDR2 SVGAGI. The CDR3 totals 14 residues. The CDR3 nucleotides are TGTGCCAGCAGTTACACGGACAGGGGGCACGGCTACACCTTC. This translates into CASSYTDRGHGYTF.

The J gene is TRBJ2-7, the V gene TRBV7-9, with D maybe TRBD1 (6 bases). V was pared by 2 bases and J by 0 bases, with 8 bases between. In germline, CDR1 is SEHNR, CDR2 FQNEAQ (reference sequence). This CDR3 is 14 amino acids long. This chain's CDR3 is CASSLTGSSYEQYF. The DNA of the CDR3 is TGTGCCAGCAGCTTAACAGGGAGCTCCTACGAGCAGTACTTC.

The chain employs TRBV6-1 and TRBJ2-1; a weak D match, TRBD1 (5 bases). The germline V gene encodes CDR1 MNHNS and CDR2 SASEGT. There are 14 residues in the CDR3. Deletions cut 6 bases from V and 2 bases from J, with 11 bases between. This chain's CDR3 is CASRWPGPYNEQFF. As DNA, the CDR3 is TGTGCCAGCAGATGGCCAGGGCCCTACAATGAGCAGTTCTTC.

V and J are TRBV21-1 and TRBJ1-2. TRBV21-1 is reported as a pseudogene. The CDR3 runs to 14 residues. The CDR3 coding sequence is TGTGCCGGCACGACACGGGGGGGCCCCCCTGGCTACACCTTC. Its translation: CAGTTRGGPPGYTF.

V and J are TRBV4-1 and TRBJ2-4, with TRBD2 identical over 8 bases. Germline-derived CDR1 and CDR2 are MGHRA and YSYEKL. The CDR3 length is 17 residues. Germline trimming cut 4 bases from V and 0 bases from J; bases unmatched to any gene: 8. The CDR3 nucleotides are TGCGCCAGCAGCCGGGCCGGGGGGGCCCTAGCCAAAAACATTCAGTACTTC. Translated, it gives CASSRAGGALAKNIQYF.